This T cell receptor (beta chain) was identified during a study of blood T cell repertoires in COVID-19. The repertoire was sequenced with immunoSEQ multiplex PCR; TCRdb's copy has only in-frame clones and lacks some. The table records about 68,000 clones, about nine tenths of them present only once. The CDR3 contains 15 residues. CDR1 is SGHTA and CDR2 is FQGNSA in the germline V gene. V shed 1 base and J shed 6 bases, with 16 bases lying between them. This TCR was recovered from a man in his fifties or sixties with active COVID-19. The chain carries TRBV7-2 and TRBJ2-7, with a possible D match to TRBD1 (6 bases). Sequenced material: peripheral blood. CDR3 in DNA: TGTGCCAGCAGCTTAGAAGGCAGGACAGCTTCCGAGCAGTACTTC. It encodes CASSLEGRTASEQYF. Using reference TRBV7-2 and TRBJ2-7 for the parts outside the CDR3, the full variable domain is GAGVSQSPSNKVTEKGKDVELRCDPISGHTALYWYRQSLGQGLEFLIYFQGNSAPDKSGLPSDRFSAERTGGSVSTLTIQRTQQEDSAVYLCASSLEGRTASEQYFGPGTRLTVT.